The clone carrying this TCR beta chain was detected a few times. Its cognate antigen is unknown. This specimen belongs to a study of T cells after yellow fever vaccination. Study-level background: Low-cell-number fractions underwent preparation using SMART-Seq v4 Ultra Low Input. Study outcomes and limitations: Weaker in magnitude, the secondary response showed a faster peak on day 5 versus 15.

A 5'RACE template-switching step, the method used to make TCR cDNA, added a universal primer site and UMIs. A single record per CDR3 protein comes from TCRdb applying MiXCR to the 5' RACE reads. The sample has a few hundred thousand distinct CDR3 sequences; around 16% are singletons. Deletions cut 3 bases from V and 5 bases from J, with 16 bases between. The CDR3 contains 15 residues. Germline loops: CDR1 MDHEN, CDR2 SYDVKM. The sequence was collected from a man aged 18 to 35 who received the YFV17D yellow fever vaccine. This rearrangement joins TRBV28 to TRBJ2-5; perhaps D is TRBD1 or TRBD2 (5 bases each). Sequencing used PBMCs, obtained roughly 5 days after the first yellow fever vaccination. The CDR3 DNA follows: TGTGCCAGCAGTTTTATGGTCCGGGGCGCGGAGACCCAGTACTTC. This encodes CASSFMVRGAETQYF.